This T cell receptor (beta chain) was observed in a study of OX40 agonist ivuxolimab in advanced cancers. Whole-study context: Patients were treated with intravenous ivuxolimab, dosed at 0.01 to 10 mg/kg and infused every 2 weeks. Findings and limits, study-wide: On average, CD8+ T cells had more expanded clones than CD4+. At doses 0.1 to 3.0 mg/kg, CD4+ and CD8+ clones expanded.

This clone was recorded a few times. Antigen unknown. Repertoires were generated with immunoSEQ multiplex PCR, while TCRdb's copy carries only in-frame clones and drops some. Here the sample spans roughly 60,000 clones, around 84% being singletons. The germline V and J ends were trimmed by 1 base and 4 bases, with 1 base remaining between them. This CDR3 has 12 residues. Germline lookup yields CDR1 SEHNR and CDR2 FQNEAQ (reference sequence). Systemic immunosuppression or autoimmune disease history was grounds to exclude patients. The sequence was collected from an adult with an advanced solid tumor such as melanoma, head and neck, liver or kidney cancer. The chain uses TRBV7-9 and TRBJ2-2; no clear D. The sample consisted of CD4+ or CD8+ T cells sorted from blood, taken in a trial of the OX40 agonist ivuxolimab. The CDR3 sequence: CASSLVTGELFF. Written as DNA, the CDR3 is TGTGCCAGCAGCTTAGTCACCGGGGAGCTGTTTTTT.